The T cell receptor beta chain described here comes from a study of control samples from healthy donors and cancer patients. Method: immunoSEQ multiplex PCR; TCRdb's copy keeps in-frame clones and lacks some. The sample gives 11,000 to 15,000 clones, approximately 80% of which show up once; roughly a sixth is in the top ten. This CDR3 comprises 15 residues. V lost 2 bases to trimming and J lost 8 bases; unmatched junction nucleotides: 9. Germline loops: CDR1 MNHEY, CDR2 SVGEGT. The sample taken for sequencing was formalin-fixed, paraffin-embedded tissue. The gene calls are TRBV6-2 or TRBV6-3 and TRBJ2-1; 7 bases line up with TRBD2. This sequence was found in a female donor with lung cancer. CDR3 nucleotide sequence: TGTGCCAGCAGTTACAGGTGGGAGGGCCGGGATGAGCAGTTCTTC. It is translated as CASSYRWEGRDEQFF.